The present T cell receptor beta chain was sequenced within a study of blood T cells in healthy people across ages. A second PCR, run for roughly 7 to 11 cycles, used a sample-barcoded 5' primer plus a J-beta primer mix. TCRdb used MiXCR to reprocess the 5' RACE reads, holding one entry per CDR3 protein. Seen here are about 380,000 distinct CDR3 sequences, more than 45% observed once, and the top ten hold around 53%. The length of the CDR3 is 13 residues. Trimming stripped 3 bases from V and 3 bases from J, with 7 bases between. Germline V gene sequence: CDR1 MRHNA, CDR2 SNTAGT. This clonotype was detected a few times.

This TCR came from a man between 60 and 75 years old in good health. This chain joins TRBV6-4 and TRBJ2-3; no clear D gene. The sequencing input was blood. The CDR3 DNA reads TGTGCCAGCAGTGAGTCGGTAACAGATACGCAGTATTTT. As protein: CASSESVTDTQYF.